A single sample is the source of the 3 T cell receptor beta chains below, sequenced in a study of blood T cells in healthy people across ages (dated by TCRdb to about 2015). Library creation used 5' RACE. Sequenced on an Illumina HiSeq 2500. A second roughly 6 to 12 cycle PCR used a sample-barcoded 5' primer and a J-beta primer mix. TCRdb reanalyzed the raw reads on its own, using fastp at Q25 for trimming and MiXCR for clone calling, and kept in-frame beta chains. Duplicate CDR3 protein sequences are folded into a single record with the most common DNA and genes. The sample table lists about 760,000 distinct CDR3 sequences, roughly three fifths of them with a count of one. The ten largest account for around a quarter of the sample. Sequenced: blood. The receptors derive from a man between 35 and 55 years old in good health.

The chain has TRBV12-3 or TRBV12-4 and TRBJ1-4; D not resolved. The CDR3 sequence is 12 residues long. Trimming left V 5 bases short and J 11 bases short, with 12 bases between. The CDR3 sequence is CASSLRSEKLFF. As DNA, the CDR3 is TGTGCCAGCAGTCTAAGAAGTGAGAAACTGTTTTTT.

In nucleotides, the CDR3 is TGTGCCAGCAGTCCCAGACAGGGGTCATACACAGATACGCAGTATTTT. This codes for CASSPRQGSYTDTQYF. The rearrangement links TRBV6-5 to TRBJ2-3; TRBD1 aligns across 8 bases. Germline trimming cut 5 bases from V and 2 bases from J; bases unmatched to any gene: 9. This CDR3 is 16 amino acids long. Germline CDR1 reads MNHEY; CDR2 reads SVGAGI.

This clonotype was detected a few times. V gene TRBV27 combines with J gene TRBJ2-6; D gene uncertain. V lost 2 bases and J lost 2, with 7 bases in between. CDR1 MNHEY and CDR2 SMNVEV come from the germline V gene (reference sequence). The CDR3 loop spans 15 amino acids. For the CDR3, the DNA is TGTGCCAGCAGTTTACGGCCGCCTGGGGCCAACGTCCTGACTTTC. Translated, it gives CASSLRPPGANVLTF.